This T cell receptor beta chain originates from a study of T-cell memory formation after mild COVID-19. Study information: Largely donor-specific TCR clusters were found.

Trimming removed 0 bases from V and 8 bases from J, with 15 bases in between. The CDR3 contains 15 residues. Germline lookup yields CDR1 SGHNT and CDR2 YYREEE (reference sequence). A single record per CDR3 protein comes from TCRdb applying MiXCR to the 5' RACE reads. The sample lists under 200,000 distinct CDR3 sequences, around a tenth occurring once. This clonotype was seen many times. What was sequenced was PBMCs or a T cell subset sorted from them (not recorded which). This receptor was taken from a man aged 18 to 29 who had mild COVID-19 (a few samples of this study predate the infection). Cell type and time point are not known. The chain employs TRBV5-4 and TRBJ2-1, with D possibly being TRBD2 (5 bases). This CDR3 reads CASSLDTRARYEQFF. Written as DNA, the CDR3 is TGTGCCAGCAGCTTGGATACGCGGGCGAGGTATGAGCAGTTCTTC.